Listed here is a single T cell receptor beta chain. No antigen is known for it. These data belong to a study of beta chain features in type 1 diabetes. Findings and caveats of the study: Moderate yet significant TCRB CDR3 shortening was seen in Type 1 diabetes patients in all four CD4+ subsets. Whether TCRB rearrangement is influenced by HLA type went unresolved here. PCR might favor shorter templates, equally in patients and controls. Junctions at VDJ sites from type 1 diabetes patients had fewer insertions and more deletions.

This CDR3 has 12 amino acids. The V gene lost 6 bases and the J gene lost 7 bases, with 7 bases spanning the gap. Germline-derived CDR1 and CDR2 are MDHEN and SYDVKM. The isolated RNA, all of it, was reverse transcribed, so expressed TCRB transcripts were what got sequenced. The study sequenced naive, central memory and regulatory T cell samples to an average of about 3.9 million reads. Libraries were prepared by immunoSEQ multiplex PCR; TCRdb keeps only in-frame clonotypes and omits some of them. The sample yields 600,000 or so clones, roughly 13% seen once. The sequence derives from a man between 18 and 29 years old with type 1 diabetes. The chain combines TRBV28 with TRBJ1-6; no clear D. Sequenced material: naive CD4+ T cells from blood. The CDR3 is CASSQLNSPLHF. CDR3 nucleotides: TGTGCCAGCAGCCAACTGAATTCACCCCTCCACTTT.